This TCR beta chain was obtained from a study of graft-versus-host responses after intestinal transplantation. For the study at large: Every recipient had anti-thymocyte globulin induction and two to four years of tacrolimus plus steroids.

CDR1 is MNHEY and CDR2 is SMNVEV in the germline V gene (reference sequence). Losses at the gene ends were 6 bases for V and 0 bases for J; bases not matched to a gene: 13. The CDR3 is made up of 19 amino acids. The table came from immunoSEQ multiplex PCR; TCRdb's copy has only in-frame clones and leaves some out. Of about 71,000 clones in the sample, roughly 94% were seen once. This clone appeared a single time. Its specificity is unknown. The receptor was isolated from a human donor who received an intestinal transplant. The gene calls are TRBV27 and TRBJ2-7; TRBD2 matches at 14 bases. Sequenced here: unstimulated CD8+ T cells sorted from spleen or lymph node cells, sampled before intestinal transplant. CDR3 nucleotides: TGTGCCAGCAGCCCGTCGGGACTAGCGGGAGATCCCCTCTCCTACGAGCAGTACTTC. Its protein is CASSPSGLAGDPLSYEQYF.